One and the same sample provided the 7 T cell receptor beta chains below, sequenced in a study of blood T cell repertoires in COVID-19 (dated by TCRdb to the early 2020s). The receptor library was made with the immunoSEQ multiplex PCR assay. TCRdb took over this immuneACCESS table, retaining in-frame rearrangements with V and J assigned. Such tables are incomplete; in checked studies, under half of the missing clones stem from an unresolved V gene, and the remainder is unexplained. The sample yields 200,000 to 250,000 clones; about four fifths were counted once. The top ten clonotypes cover 1.3% of the sample. Sequenced material: PBMCs or T cells enriched from blood (not recorded which). The receptors stem from a woman aged 40 to 50 with acute COVID-19.

This chain joins TRBV4-1 and TRBJ1-2, with D perhaps matching TRBD1 (6 bases). V was trimmed by 3 bases and J by 2 bases, leaving 13 bases between them. Germline V gene lookup returns CDR1 MGHRA and CDR2 YSYEKL. This CDR3 spans 15 amino acids. The CDR3 nucleotides read TGCGCCAGCAGCCATGGACAGATTTCCAACTATGGCTACACCTTC. It codes for CASSHGQISNYGYTF.

V is TRBV3-1 (or the pseudogene TRBV3-2) and J is TRBJ1-4, with TRBD1 matching 9 bases. The CDR3 covers 17 residues. Trimming cost V 1 base and J 6 bases; bases outside gene matches: 9. Germline loops: CDR1 LGHDT, CDR2 YNNKEL (reference sequence). The DNA for the CDR3 is TGTGCCAGCAGCCAAGTGACCAGGAGACAGGGGGATGAAAAACTGTTTTTT. Protein sequence: CASSQVTRRQGDEKLFF.

V is TRBV4-3 and J is TRBJ2-6; TRBD1 might be the D (6 bases). V dropped 4 bases and J dropped 1 base, with 20 bases sitting between them. Looked up from germline, CDR1 is LGHNA and CDR2 is YSLEER. The CDR3 length is 19 residues. CDR3 nucleotides: TGCGCCAGCAGCCCCCACCGGGACACTCTCGTTTCTGGGGCCAACGTCCTGACTTTC. This codes for CASSPHRDTLVSGANVLTF.

The V and J genes are TRBV11-3 and TRBJ2-7, with 11 bases lining up with TRBD1. Germline V lookup: CDR1 SGHNT, CDR2 YENEEA. V was pared by 6 bases and J by 3 bases, with 16 bases of the junction left unmatched. This CDR3 is 18 amino acids long. This CDR3 reads CASSPVEGTGGGNYEQYF. As DNA, the CDR3 is TGTGCCAGCAGTCCGGTAGAAGGGACAGGGGGTGGCAACTACGAGCAGTACTTC.

The chain has TRBV7-9 and TRBJ2-1; 8 nucleotides line up with TRBD1. Unmatched junction bases numbered 4, after V lost 3 bases and J lost 6 bases. Germline V gene lookup returns CDR1 SEHNR and CDR2 FQNEAQ (reference sequence). The CDR3 loop spans 14 amino acids. DNA of the CDR3: TGTGCCAGCAGCTTCGGACAGGGCAGCAATGAGCAGTTCTTC. It codes for CASSFGQGSNEQFF.

V usage is TRBV29-1 and J usage is TRBJ2-1; 11 nucleotides align to TRBD2. This CDR3 is built from 14 residues. CDR1 is SQVTM and CDR2 is ANQGSEA in the germline V gene. The J segment lost 8 bases and the V segment lost 6 bases, leaving 9 bases of the junction unmatched. The CDR3 bases are TGCAGCGTCGCCACTAGCGGGAGTCTGTATGAGCAGTTCTTC. Translating it yields CSVATSGSLYEQFF.

J is TRBJ2-1 and V is TRBV7-3; 9 bases are a match to TRBD2. The junction had 2 bases not matched to a gene; V was cut back by 2 bases and J by 0 bases. CDR1 is SGHTA and CDR2 is FQGTGA in the germline V gene. The CDR3 covers 16 residues. The CDR3 is CASSLRGGASYNEQFF. CDR3 coding DNA: TGTGCCAGCAGCTTACGCGGGGGGGCCTCCTACAATGAGCAGTTCTTC.